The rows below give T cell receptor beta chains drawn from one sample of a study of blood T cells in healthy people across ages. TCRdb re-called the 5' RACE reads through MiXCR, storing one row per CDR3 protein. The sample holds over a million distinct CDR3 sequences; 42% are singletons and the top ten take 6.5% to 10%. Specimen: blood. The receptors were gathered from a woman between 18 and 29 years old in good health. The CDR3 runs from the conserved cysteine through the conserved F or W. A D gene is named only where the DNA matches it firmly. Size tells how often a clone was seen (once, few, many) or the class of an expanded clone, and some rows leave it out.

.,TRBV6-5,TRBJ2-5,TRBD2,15,CASTNSGGAGETQYF,TGTGCCAGCACCAACAGCGGGGGGGCTGGAGAGACCCAGTACTTC
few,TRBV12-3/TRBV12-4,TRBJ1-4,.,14,CASSIDRLPEKLFF,TGTGCCAGCAGTATAGACAGGCTCCCGGAAAAACTGTTTTTT
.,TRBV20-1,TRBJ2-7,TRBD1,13,CSAADGQGNEQYF,TGCAGTGCCGCGGACGGACAGGGCAACGAGCAGTACTTC
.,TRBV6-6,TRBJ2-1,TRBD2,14,CASSIAGAHNEQFF,TGTGCCAGCAGCATAGCGGGAGCCCACAATGAGCAGTTCTTC
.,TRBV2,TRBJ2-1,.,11,CASSVVQGQFF,TGTGCCAGCAGTGTGGTCCAGGGGCAGTTCTTC
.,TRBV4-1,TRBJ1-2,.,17,CASSQGSRGDYPSGYTF,TGCGCCAGCAGCCAAGGGTCGAGGGGCGACTATCCTTCTGGCTACACCTTC
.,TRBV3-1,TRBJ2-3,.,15,CASSQRGTSTDTQYF,TGTGCCAGCAGCCAAAGGGGTACTAGCACAGATACGCAGTATTTT
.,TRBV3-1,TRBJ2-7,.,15,CASSQGLVRGETRYF,TGTGCCAGCAGCCAAGGGCTAGTGAGGGGAGAGACCCGGTACTTC
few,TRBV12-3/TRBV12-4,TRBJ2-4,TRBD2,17,CASSLGVAGGPKNIQYF,TGTGCCAGCAGTTTAGGGGTAGCGGGAGGTCCCAAAAACATTCAGTACTTC
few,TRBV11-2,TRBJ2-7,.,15,CASSLDYGTSYEQYF,TGTGCCAGCAGCTTAGATTACGGGACTTCCTACGAGCAGTACTTC
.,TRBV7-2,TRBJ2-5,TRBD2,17,CASSLEGLAGVSGAQYF,TGTGCCAGCAGCTTAGAGGGGCTAGCGGGAGTTAGCGGGGCCCAGTACTTC
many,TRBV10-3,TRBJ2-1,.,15,CAISDSSGGDNEQFF,TGTGCCATCAGTGATTCGTCCGGCGGTGACAATGAGCAGTTCTTC
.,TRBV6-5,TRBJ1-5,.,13,CASSYSAQQPQHF,TGTGCCAGCAGTTACTCGGCGCAACAGCCCCAGCATTTT
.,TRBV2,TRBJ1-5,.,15,CASSEGPTGNQPQHF,TGTGCCAGCAGTGAGGGCCCTACAGGGAATCAGCCCCAGCATTTT
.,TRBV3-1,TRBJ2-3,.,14,CASSQGALRNTQYF,TGTGCCAGCAGCCAAGGAGCCCTACGGAATACGCAGTATTTT
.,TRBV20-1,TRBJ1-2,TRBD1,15,CSARDGTGRDYGYTF,TGCAGTGCTAGGGATGGGACAGGGAGGGACTATGGCTACACCTTC
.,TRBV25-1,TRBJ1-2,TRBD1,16,CASSGPTGDVHYGYTF,TGTGCCAGCAGCGGGCCCACAGGGGACGTCCACTATGGCTACACCTTC
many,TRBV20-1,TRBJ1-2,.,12,CSAREQGGGYTF,TGCAGTGCTAGAGAACAGGGAGGTGGCTACACCTTC
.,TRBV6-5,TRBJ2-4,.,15,CASSYSVRAKNIQYF,TGTGCCAGCAGTTACTCCGTAAGGGCCAAAAACATTCAGTACTTC
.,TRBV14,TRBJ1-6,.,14,CASSRLMPGSPLHF,TGTGCCAGCAGCCGGCTCATGCCAGGGTCACCCCTCCACTTT
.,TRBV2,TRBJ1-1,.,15,CASSEVGRFGTEAFF,TGTGCCAGCAGTGAAGTGGGCAGGTTTGGCACTGAAGCTTTCTTT
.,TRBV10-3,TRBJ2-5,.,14,CAILLQAPQETQYF,TGTGCCATCCTCCTTCAGGCCCCCCAAGAGACCCAGTACTTC
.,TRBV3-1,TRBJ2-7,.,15,CASSQLDFASYEQYF,TGTGCCAGCAGCCAACTGGACTTTGCATCCTACGAGCAGTACTTC
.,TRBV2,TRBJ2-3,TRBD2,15,CASSTSGGQGDTQYF,TGTGCCAGCTCGACTAGCGGGGGGCAGGGAGATACGCAGTATTTT
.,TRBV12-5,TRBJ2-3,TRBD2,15,CASGWTSGFTDTQYF,TGTGCTAGTGGTTGGACTAGCGGTTTCACAGATACGCAGTATTTT
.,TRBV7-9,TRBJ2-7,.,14,CASSANPLTYEQYF,TGTGCCAGCAGCGCGAACCCCTTAACCTACGAGCAGTACTTC
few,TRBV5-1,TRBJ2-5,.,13,CASSPSDWETQYF,TGCGCCAGCAGCCCCTCGGATTGGGAGACCCAGTACTTC
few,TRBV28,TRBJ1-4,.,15,CASSLLGGVGEKLFF,TGTGCCAGCAGTTTATTGGGTGGGGTAGGTGAAAAACTGTTTTTT
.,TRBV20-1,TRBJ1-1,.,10,CSVGRTEAFF,TGCAGTGTGGGGCGCACTGAAGCTTTCTTT
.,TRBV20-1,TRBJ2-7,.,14,CSARPKGLAYEQYF,TGCAGTGCTAGGCCGAAGGGCCTCGCCTACGAGCAGTACTTC
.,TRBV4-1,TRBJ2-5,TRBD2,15,CASSLLAGLGETQYF,TGCGCCAGCAGCCTACTAGCGGGGTTAGGGGAGACCCAGTACTTC
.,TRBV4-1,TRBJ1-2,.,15,CASSHRTEGNYGYTF,TGCGCCAGCAGCCACCGGACGGAGGGTAACTATGGCTACACCTTC
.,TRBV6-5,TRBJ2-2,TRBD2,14,CAGRIGRDTGELFF,TGTGCCGGCCGTATTGGGAGGGACACCGGGGAGCTGTTTTTT
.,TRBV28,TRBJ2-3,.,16,CASSSAGSGHTDTQYF,TGTGCCAGCAGTAGTGCAGGGTCTGGACACACAGATACGCAGTATTTT
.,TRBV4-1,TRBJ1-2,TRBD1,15,CASSQSGTGVDGYTF,TGCGCCAGCAGCCAATCCGGGACAGGGGTCGATGGCTACACCTTC
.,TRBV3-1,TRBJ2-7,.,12,CASSQDSRILYF,TGTGCCAGCAGCCAAGATAGTCGGATCTTGTACTTC
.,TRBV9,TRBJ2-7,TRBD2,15,CASSVGETSGYEQYF,TGTGCCAGCAGCGTAGGGGAAACTAGCGGGTACGAGCAGTACTTC
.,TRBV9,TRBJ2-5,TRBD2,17,CASSPIVTSGSYNEQYF,TGTGCCAGCAGCCCCATCGTGACTAGCGGATCCTACAATGAGCAGTACTTC
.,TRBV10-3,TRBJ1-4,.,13,CAISGRADEKLFF,TGTGCCATCAGTGGCAGGGCGGATGAAAAACTGTTTTTT
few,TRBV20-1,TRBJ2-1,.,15,CSASLGSIAKNEQFF,TGCAGTGCTAGTTTGGGGTCGATAGCTAAGAATGAGCAGTTCTTC
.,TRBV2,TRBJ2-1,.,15,CASKEGQGYYNEQFF,TGTGCCAGCAAGGAGGGCCAAGGGTACTACAATGAGCAGTTCTTC
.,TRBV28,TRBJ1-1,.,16,CASSFRGSFVDTEAFF,TGTGCCAGCAGTTTCAGGGGCTCCTTCGTGGACACTGAAGCTTTCTTT
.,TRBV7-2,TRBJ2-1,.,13,CASSLGGSPPPFF,TGTGCCAGCAGCTTAGGAGGGTCACCGCCCCCGTTCTTC
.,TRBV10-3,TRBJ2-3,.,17,CAISESAGAPGLDTQYF,TGTGCCATCAGTGAGTCGGCGGGGGCACCAGGTTTGGATACGCAGTATTTT